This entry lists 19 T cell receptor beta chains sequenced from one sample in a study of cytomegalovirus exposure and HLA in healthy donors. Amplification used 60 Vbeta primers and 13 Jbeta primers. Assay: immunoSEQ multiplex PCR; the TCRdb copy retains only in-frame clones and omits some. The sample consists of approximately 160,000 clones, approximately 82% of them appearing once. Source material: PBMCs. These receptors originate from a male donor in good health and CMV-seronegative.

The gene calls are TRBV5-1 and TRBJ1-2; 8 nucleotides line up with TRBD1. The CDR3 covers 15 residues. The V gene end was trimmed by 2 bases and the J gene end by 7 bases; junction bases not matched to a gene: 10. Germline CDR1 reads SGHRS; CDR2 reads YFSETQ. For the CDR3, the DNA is TGCGCCAGCAGCTTCCAAAATTCCGGGACAGGTGGCTACACCTTC. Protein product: CASSFQNSGTGGYTF.

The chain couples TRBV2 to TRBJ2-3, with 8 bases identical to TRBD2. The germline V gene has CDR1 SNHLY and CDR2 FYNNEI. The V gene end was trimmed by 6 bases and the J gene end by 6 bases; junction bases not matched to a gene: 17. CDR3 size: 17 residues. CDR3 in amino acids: CASRTSNSGMSIDTQYF. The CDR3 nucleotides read TGTGCCAGCAGGACCTCCAATAGCGGGATGAGTATTGATACGCAGTATTTT.

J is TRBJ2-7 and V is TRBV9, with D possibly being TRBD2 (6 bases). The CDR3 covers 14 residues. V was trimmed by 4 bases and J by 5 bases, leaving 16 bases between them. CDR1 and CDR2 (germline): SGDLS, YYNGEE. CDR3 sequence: CASSPRGGIDEQYF. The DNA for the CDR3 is TGTGCCAGCAGCCCCCGGGGAGGTATCGACGAGCAGTACTTC. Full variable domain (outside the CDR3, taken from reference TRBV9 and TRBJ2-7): DSGVTQTPKHLITATGQRVTLRCSPRSGDLSVYWYQQSLDQGLQFLIQYYNGEERAKGNILERFSAQQFPDLHSELNLSSLELGDSALYFCASSPRGGIDEQYFGPGTRLTVT.

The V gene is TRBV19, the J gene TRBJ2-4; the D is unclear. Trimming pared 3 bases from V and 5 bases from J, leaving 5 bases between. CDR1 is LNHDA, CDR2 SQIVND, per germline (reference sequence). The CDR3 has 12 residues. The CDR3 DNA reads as TGTGCCAGTAGTATGGCCCAAAACATTCAGTACTTC. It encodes CASSMAQNIQYF.

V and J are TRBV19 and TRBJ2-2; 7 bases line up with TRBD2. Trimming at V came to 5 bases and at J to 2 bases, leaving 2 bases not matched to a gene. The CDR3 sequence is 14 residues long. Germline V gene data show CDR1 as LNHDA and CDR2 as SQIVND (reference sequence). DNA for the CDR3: TGTGCCAGTAGTCCGGGACTAAACACCGGGGAGCTGTTTTTT. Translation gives CASSPGLNTGELFF.

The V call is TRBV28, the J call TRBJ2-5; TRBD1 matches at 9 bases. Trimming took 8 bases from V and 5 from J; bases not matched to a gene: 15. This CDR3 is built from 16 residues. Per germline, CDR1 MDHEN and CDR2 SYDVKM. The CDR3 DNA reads TGTGCCAGCCGCTCCCCACAACAGGGGGCTTACGAGACCCAGTACTTC. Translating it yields CASRSPQQGAYETQYF. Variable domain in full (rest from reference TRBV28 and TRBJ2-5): DVKVTQSSRYLVKRTGEKVFLECVQDMDHENMFWYRQDPGLGLRLIYFSYDVKMKEKGDIPEGYSVSREKKERFSLILESASTNQTSMYLCASRSPQQGAYETQYFGPGTRLLVL.

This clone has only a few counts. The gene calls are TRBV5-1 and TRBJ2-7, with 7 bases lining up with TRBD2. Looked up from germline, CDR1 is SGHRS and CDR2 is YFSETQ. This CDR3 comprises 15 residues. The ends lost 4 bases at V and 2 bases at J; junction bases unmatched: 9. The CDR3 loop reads CASSPRMGGTYEQYF. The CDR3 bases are TGCGCCAGCAGCCCCCGCATGGGGGGGACCTACGAGCAGTACTTC.

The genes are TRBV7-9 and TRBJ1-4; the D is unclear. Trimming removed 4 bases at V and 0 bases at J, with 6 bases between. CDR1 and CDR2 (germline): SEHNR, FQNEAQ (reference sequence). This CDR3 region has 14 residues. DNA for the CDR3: TGTGCCAGCAGCTCAAGCGCAACTAATGAAAAACTGTTTTTT. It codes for CASSSSATNEKLFF. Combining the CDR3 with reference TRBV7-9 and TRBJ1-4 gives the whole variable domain DTGVSQNPRHKITKRGQNVTFRCDPISEHNRLYWYRQTLGQGPEFLTYFQNEAQLEKSRLLSDRFSAERPKGSFSTLEIQRTEQGDSAMYLCASSSSATNEKLFFGSGTQLSVL.

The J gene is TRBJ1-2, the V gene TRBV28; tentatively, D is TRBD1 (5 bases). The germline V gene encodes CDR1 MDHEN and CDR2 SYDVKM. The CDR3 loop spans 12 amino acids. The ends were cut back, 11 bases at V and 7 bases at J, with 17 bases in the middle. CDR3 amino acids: CAAKLPGSGYTF. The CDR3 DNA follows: TGTGCCGCCAAACTTCCAGGGTCTGGCTACACCTTC.

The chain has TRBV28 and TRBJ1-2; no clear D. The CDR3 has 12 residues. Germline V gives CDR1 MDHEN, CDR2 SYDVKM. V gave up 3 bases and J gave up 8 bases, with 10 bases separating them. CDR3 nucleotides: TGTGCCAGCAGTTTCAGCGGGAGGGGCTACACCTTC. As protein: CASSFSGRGYTF.

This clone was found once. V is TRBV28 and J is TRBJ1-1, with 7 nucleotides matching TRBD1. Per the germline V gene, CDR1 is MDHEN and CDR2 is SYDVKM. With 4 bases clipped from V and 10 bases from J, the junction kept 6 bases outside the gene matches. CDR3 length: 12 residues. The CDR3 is CASSSGTVPAFF. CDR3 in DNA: TGTGCCAGCAGTTCCGGGACAGTTCCAGCTTTCTTT.

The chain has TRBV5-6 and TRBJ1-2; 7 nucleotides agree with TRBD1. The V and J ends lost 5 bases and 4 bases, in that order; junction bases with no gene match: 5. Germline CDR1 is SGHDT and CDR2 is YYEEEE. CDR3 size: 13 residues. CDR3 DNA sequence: TGTGCCAGCAGTATGACAGGGATCTATGGCTACACCTTC. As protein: CASSMTGIYGYTF.

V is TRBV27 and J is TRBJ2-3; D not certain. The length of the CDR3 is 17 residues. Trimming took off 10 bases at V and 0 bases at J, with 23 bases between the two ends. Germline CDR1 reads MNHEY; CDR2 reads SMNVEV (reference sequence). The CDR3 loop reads CATKTVALPSSTDTQYF. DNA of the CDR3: TGTGCCACCAAAACAGTCGCCTTACCATCTAGCACAGATACGCAGTATTTT.

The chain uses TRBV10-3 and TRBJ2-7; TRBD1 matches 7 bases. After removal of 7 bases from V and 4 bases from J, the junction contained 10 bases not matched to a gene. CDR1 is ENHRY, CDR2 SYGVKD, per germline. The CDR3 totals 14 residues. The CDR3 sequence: CAITIGQDAYEQYF. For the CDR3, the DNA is TGTGCCATCACCATCGGACAGGATGCTTACGAGCAGTACTTC.

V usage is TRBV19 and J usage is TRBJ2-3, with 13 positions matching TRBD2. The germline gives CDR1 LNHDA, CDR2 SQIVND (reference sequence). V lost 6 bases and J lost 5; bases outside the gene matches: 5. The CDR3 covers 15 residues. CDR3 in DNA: TGTGCCAGTAGCTATGGACTAGCGGGAGTAGATACGCAGTATTTT. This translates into CASSYGLAGVDTQYF.

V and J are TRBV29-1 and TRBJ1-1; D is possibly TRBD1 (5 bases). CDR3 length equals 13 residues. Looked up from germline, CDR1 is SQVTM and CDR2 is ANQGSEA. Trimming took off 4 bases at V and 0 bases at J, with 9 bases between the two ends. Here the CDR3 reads CSVGQRMNTEAFF. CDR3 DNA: TGCAGCGTTGGACAGCGAATGAACACTGAAGCTTTCTTT.

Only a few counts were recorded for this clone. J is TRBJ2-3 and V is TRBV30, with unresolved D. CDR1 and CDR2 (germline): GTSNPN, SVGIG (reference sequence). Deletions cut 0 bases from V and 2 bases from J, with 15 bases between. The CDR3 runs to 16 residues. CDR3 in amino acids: CAWSVLFEPHTDTQYF. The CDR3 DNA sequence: TGTGCCTGGAGTGTCCTGTTCGAGCCCCACACAGATACGCAGTATTTT.

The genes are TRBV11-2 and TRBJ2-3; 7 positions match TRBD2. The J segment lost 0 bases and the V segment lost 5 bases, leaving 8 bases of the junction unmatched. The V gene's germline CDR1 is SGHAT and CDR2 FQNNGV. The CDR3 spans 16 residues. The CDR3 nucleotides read TGTGCCAGCAGCCCCTTAGCGGGCTCTAGCACAGATACGCAGTATTTT. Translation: CASSPLAGSSTDTQYF.

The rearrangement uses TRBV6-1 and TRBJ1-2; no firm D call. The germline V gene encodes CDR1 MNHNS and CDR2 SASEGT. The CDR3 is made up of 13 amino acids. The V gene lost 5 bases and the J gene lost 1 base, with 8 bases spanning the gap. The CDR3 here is CASSPRVNYGYTF. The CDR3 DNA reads TGTGCCAGCAGTCCCCGGGTTAACTATGGCTACACCTTC.